This paragraph covers one T cell receptor beta chain sequence. The data were obtained in a study of blood T cell repertoires in COVID-19. Study-level information: In each case, the material was cDNA or gDNA derived from T cells, B-cell-depleted T cells, or PBMCs.

The participants were between about 18 and 90 years old and came from fewer than 25 US areas. Symptom resolution, clearance, or two negative PCRs marked the recovered donors of Cohort 3. How the authors handled the data: Estimated nucleated cell counts came from reference gene primer amplification. The method was immunoSEQ multiplex PCR; TCRdb's version includes in-frame clones alone and lacks a portion of them. That table gives V, J and clone size, and the DNA gave D and trimming. This sample has about 180,000 clones, with roughly 88% found just once. Germline assignment: CDR1 SQVTM and CDR2 ANQGSEA. Trimming cost V 5 bases and J 1 base, with 11 bases left between them. This CDR3 comprises 13 residues.

The sequenced sample consisted of PBMCs or T cells enriched from blood (not recorded which). This receptor was taken from a woman aged 25 to 39 who had recovered from COVID-19. The chain has TRBV29-1 and TRBJ1-1, with D possibly TRBD1 on 5 matching bases. CDR3 residues: CSVQWGTNTEAFF. Written as DNA, the CDR3 is TGCAGCGTTCAGTGGGGCACGAACACTGAAGCTTTCTTT.